In its sample, the clone carrying this T cell receptor (beta chain) was seen a few times. Its antigen is not known. The data derive from a study of human T cells and chemical hapten exposure. Original processing notes: A per-sample median of around 88,000 TCRs was observed, with counts ranging from about 23,224 to 700,000. TCRdb called the RACE reads again in MiXCR, with one record for every CDR3 protein. V and J calls and clone size were set by TCRdb, not the authors. The sample has 180,000 or so distinct CDR3 sequences; approximately 15% are singletons. Study-level results: Significantly more large CDR3 similarity clusters were formed by expanded TCRs than by controls.

Time point specified: patch test 1, 2 weeks after DPC sensitization. Treatment denoted: therapeutic diphenylcyclopropenone sensitization with weekly scalp DPC. Donors, patients with alopecia ranging from 18 to 70 years old and judged suitable for DPC, provided samples. J was trimmed by 4 bases and V by 6 bases; bases with no gene match: 13. The V gene's germline CDR1 is MDHEN and CDR2 SYDVKM. CDR3 length: 17 amino acids. The sample in question was whole blood, obtained in connection with sensitization to the hapten diphenylcyclopropenone (DPC). The rearrangement joins TRBV28 to TRBJ2-7; 12 bases match TRBD2. This sequence was found in a woman in her 30s with alopecia areata. Some clones in this sample may be carry-over from other donors' samples. The CDR3 loop is CASRPIPLAGGLYEQYF. The CDR3 DNA reads TGTGCCAGCAGGCCAATTCCACTAGCGGGGGGTTTATACGAGCAGTACTTC.